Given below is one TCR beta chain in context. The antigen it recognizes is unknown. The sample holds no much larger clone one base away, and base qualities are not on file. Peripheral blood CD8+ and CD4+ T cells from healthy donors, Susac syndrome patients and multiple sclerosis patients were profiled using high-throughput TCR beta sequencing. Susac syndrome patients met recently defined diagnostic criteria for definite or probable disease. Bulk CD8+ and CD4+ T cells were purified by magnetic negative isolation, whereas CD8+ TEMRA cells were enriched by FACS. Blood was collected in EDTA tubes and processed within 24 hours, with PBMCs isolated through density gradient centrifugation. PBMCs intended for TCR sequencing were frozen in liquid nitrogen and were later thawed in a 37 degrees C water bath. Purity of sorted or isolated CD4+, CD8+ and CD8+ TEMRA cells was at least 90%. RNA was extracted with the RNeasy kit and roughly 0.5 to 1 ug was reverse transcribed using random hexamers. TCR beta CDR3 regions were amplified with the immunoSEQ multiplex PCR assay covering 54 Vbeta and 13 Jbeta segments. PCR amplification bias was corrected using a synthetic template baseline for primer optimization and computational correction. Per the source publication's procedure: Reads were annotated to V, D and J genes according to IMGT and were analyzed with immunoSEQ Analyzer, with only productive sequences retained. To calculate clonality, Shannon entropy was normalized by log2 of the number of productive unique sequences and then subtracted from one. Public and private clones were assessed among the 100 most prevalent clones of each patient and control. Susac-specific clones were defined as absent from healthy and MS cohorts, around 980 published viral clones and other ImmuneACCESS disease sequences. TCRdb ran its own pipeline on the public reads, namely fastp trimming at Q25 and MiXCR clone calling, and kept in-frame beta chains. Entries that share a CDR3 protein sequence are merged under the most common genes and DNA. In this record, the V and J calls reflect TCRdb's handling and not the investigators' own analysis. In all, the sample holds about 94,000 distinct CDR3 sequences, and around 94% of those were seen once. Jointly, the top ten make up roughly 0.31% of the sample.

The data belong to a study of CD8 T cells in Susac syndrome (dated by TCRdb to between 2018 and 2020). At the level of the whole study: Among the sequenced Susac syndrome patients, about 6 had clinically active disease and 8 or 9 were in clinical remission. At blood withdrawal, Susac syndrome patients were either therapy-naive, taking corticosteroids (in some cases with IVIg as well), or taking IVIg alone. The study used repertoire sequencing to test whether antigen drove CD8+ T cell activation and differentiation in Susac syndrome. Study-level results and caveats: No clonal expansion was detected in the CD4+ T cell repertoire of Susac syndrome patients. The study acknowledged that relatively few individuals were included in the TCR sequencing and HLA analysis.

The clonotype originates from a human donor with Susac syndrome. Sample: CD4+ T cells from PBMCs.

CDR3 region: CASSPPPIGYEQFF. The DNA sequence is TGTGCCAGCTCACCGCCCCCCATTGGTTATGAGCAGTTCTTC. The receptor chain draws on TRBV18 and TRBJ2-1, with no confident D gene call. A distance of 14 bases separates the germline ends of V and J, which lose 3 bases and 8 bases respectively. As encoded in the germline V gene, CDR1 is KGHSH while CDR2 is LQKENI. Including cysteine and phenylalanine, the CDR3 has 14 amino acids. The read is trimmed to its CDR3 DNA, 42 bases read in frame from base 1. The reference TRBV18 and TRBJ2-1 proteins fill in what lies around the CDR3, so the full variable domain reads NAGVMQNPRHLVRRRGQEARLRCSPMKGHSHVYWYRQLPEEGLKFMVYLQKENIIDESGMPKERFSAEFPKEGPSILRIQQVVRGDSAAYFCASSPPPIGYEQFFGPGTRLTVL.